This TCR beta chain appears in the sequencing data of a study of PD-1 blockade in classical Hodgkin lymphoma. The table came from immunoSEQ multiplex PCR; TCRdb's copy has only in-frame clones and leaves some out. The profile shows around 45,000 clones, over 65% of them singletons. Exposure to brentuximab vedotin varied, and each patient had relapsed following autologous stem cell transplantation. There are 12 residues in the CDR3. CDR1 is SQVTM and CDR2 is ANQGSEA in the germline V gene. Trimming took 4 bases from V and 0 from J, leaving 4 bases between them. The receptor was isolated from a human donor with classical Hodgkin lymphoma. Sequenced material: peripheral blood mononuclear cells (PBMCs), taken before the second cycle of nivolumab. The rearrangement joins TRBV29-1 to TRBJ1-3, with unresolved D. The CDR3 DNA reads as TGCAGCGTTGGGAGCTCTGGAAACACCATATATTTT. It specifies CSVGSSGNTIYF.